A single sample is the source of the 8 T cell receptor beta chains below, sequenced in a study of cytomegalovirus exposure and HLA in healthy donors (TCRdb year 2017). The receptor library was made with the immunoSEQ multiplex PCR assay. For the multiplex PCR, a mixture combining 60 forward primers for TCR Vbeta segments and 13 reverse primers for TCR Jbeta segments was used. As stored in TCRdb, this immuneACCESS dataset retains in-frame rearrangements with V and J assigned. A fraction of the clones does not appear; measured against another copy, unresolved V genes explain less than half of the discrepancy, and the remainder lacks a known reason. Here the sample has some 98,000 clones; under 80% occur a single time. Roughly 8.3% of the sample comes from the top ten. The sample consisted of PBMCs. The receptor set was obtained from a human donor in good health.

The chain combines TRBV27 with TRBJ1-2, with 9 bases that match TRBD1. Germline values: CDR1 MNHEY, CDR2 SMNVEV (reference sequence). The CDR3 consists of 13 residues. With V trimmed by 5 bases and J by 7 bases, 5 bases remained unmatched. CDR3 in DNA: TGTGCCAGCAGTGCCTGGACAGGGGTTGGCTACACCTTC. Protein sequence: CASSAWTGVGYTF.

The chain employs TRBV5-4 and TRBJ1-3; D not certain. The germline V gene encodes CDR1 SGHNT and CDR2 YYREEE (reference sequence). Trimming took 4 bases from V and 3 from J, leaving 11 bases between them. The CDR3 has 14 amino acids. CDR3 region: CASSLGSFGNTIYF. Written as DNA, the CDR3 is TGTGCCAGCAGCCTAGGTAGCTTTGGAAACACCATATATTTT.

This chain links TRBV15 with TRBJ2-1, with D possibly being TRBD2 (6 bases). Trimming cost V 0 bases and J 5 bases, with 8 bases left between them. This CDR3 contains 14 residues. In germline, CDR1 is LNHNV, CDR2 YYDKDF (reference sequence). Written as DNA, the CDR3 is TGTGCCACCAGCAGAGATGGCGGGAACAATGAGCAGTTCTTC. Amino acid sequence: CATSRDGGNNEQFF.

V and J are TRBV19 and TRBJ2-2; possible D gene TRBD2, 6 bases. The V end lost 7 bases, the J end lost 6 bases, and 15 bases lay between the germline ends. The germline V gene encodes CDR1 LNHDA and CDR2 SQIVND (reference sequence). The CDR3 totals 14 residues. CDR3 bases: TGTGCCAGTATGATAGCGGACCTATCCGGGGAGCTGTTTTTT. Translated, it gives CASMIADLSGELFF.

V and J are TRBV5-5 and TRBJ1-2; possible D gene TRBD1, 6 bases. Trimming removed 4 bases at V and 10 bases at J, with 14 bases between. The CDR3 covers 12 residues. Germline lookup yields CDR1 SGHKS and CDR2 YYEKEE (reference sequence). The CDR3 reads CASSPGTTNYTF. CDR3 coding DNA: TGTGCCAGCAGCCCAGGGACAACCAACTACACCTTC.

This chain uses TRBV19 with TRBJ2-1; 9 bases line up with TRBD1. Per the germline V gene, CDR1 is LNHDA and CDR2 is SQIVND (reference sequence). The CDR3 totals 13 residues. The V segment lost 4 bases and the J segment 11 bases; nucleotides outside the gene matches: 6. For the CDR3, the DNA is TGTGCCAGTAGTAACCGGGACAGGGAAAAGCAGTTCTTC. This encodes CASSNRDREKQFF.

The J gene is TRBJ2-5, the V gene TRBV5-4, with 8 bases matching TRBD2. Trimming at V came to 4 bases and at J to 9 bases, leaving 20 bases not matched to a gene. Germline V gene lookup returns CDR1 SGHNT and CDR2 YYREEE (reference sequence). The CDR3 runs to 17 residues. The CDR3 here is CASSPGGGGRSGRPQYF. The CDR3, as DNA: TGTGCCAGCAGCCCGGGCGGGGGCGGGAGGTCCGGTCGGCCCCAGTACTTC.

In this sample, this clone turned up once. The V gene is TRBV30, the J gene TRBJ1-1; perhaps TRBD1 as D (6 bases). CDR1 GTSNPN and CDR2 SVGIG come from the germline V gene (reference sequence). There are 12 residues in the CDR3. The V gene lost 5 bases and the J gene lost 4 bases, with 11 bases spanning the gap. CDR3 sequence (DNA): TGTGCCTGGGGGGACAAGACCACTGAAGCTTTCTTT. It codes for CAWGDKTTEAFF. Drawing the rest from reference TRBV30 and TRBJ1-1, the complete variable domain is SQTIHQWPATLVQPVGSPLSLECTVEGTSNPNLYWYRQAAGRGLQLLFYSVGIGQISSEVPQNLSASRPQDRQFILSSKKLLLSDSGFYLCAWGDKTTEAFFGQGTRLTVV.